The 7 T cell receptor beta chains below were found in one sample sequenced in a study of monozygotic twins with inflammatory bowel disease. Reanalyzing the 5' RACE reads, TCRdb keeps one entry per CDR3 protein, without DNA. The sample totals 210,000 or so distinct CDR3 sequences; its top ten clones hold about 8%. The sample comprised blood. These receptor sequences come from a human donor with ulcerative colitis or Crohn's disease, or a healthy co-twin of an affected twin (not recorded which).

The rearrangement joins TRBV7-9 to TRBJ1-5; TCRdb returns TRBD1, unconfirmable since there is no DNA. Germline loops: CDR1 SEHNR, CDR2 FQNEAQ (reference sequence). This CDR3 is built from 17 residues. This CDR3 is CASSKGPGGASNQPQHF.

The chain recombines TRBV4-2 with TRBJ1-6. This CDR3 spans 13 amino acids. Per germline, CDR1 LGHNA and CDR2 YNFKEQ. CDR3 loop: CASSQEIYSPLHF.

V gene TRBV7-3 combines with J gene TRBJ2-3; TCRdb indicates TRBD1, and absent DNA this call remains unverified. The CDR3 has 16 amino acids. Germline loops: CDR1 SGHTA, CDR2 FQGTGA. Here the CDR3 reads CASSFGGGQRGDTQYF.

The V and J genes are TRBV12-3 or TRBV12-4 and TRBJ1-6; TCRdb gives TRBD1 as the D gene, but with no DNA this cannot be confirmed. The length of the CDR3 is 15 residues. This CDR3 reads CASRLTGGRDSPLHF.

The chain carries TRBV5-1 and TRBJ2-5; the TCRdb call, TRBD2, lacks DNA for checking. This CDR3 spans 15 amino acids. Germline V CDR1 and CDR2: SGHRS, YFSETQ. The CDR3 region is CASSSIAGGGETQYF.

The V call is TRBV7-8, the J call TRBJ2-7; the D call of TRBD1 rests on TCRdb alone, since no DNA is present to check it. The CDR3 is 14 amino acids. CDR1 and CDR2 from the germline V gene are SGHVS and FQNEAQ. This CDR3 is CASSVTGGQYEQYF.

The CDR3 protein is CASRGFQGTVDTEAFF. V usage is TRBV25-1 and J usage is TRBJ1-1; without DNA, the TCRdb call of TRBD1 cannot be checked. This CDR3 is built from 16 residues. The V gene's germline CDR1 is MGHDK and CDR2 SYGVNS.